This TCR beta chain came from a study of blood T cell repertoires in COVID-19. This clone was picked up one time. This CDR3 has 17 residues. Germline CDR1 reads SGHKS; CDR2 reads YYEKEE (reference sequence). The V gene end was trimmed by 4 bases and the J gene end by 6 bases; junction bases not matched to a gene: 13. Data came from immunoSEQ multiplex PCR; TCRdb stores just in-frame clones and leaves some out. Of some 240,000 clones listed, around 86% are singletons. The receptor's source is a woman between 65 and 79 years old with COVID-19, enrolled during active disease. The source material was peripheral blood. J is TRBJ2-1 and V is TRBV5-5, with 10 bases matching TRBD2. The CDR3 sequence: CASSHMAASGSSNEQFF. CDR3 sequence (DNA): TGTGCCAGCAGCCATATGGCGGCTAGCGGGAGTTCCAATGAGCAGTTCTTC.